The T cell receptor (beta chain) described here comes from a study of Graves' ophthalmopathy and Graves' hyperthyroidism. TCR beta CDR3 regions were amplified from RNA transcripts. HTBI-primed first-round RT-PCR preceded second-round multiplex PCR. Each CDR3 protein gets one entry after TCRdb re-called the multiplex PCR reads with MiXCR. The sample lists around 40,000 distinct CDR3 sequences; around 50% were seen once. Exclusion applied to patients with other autoimmune diseases, uncontrolled infections, pregnancy or lactation. PBMCs were isolated by Ficoll-Paque density gradient centrifugation, using roughly 10 ml of fresh peripheral blood as the starting material. With respect to this clonotype: Its antigen is currently unknown.

There are 16 residues in the CDR3. Germline loops: CDR1 SGDLS, CDR2 YYNGEE. V dropped 4 bases and J dropped 3 bases, with 19 bases sitting between them. Study-wide findings and caveats: Ophthalmopathy could be told apart from stable hyperthyroidism by a 13-signature model (around 85% sensitivity, about 80% specificity). Blood shared most expanded thyroid clonotypes above 0.001 frequency.

The sequence derives from an adult man with Graves' ophthalmopathy. Material: peripheral blood. This rearrangement joins TRBV9 to TRBJ1-2, with a possible D match to TRBD1 (5 bases). CDR3 nucleotides: TGTGCCAGCAGCCCAAGGGCAGGGCTCTGGCACTATGGCTACACCTTC. Translation: CASSPRAGLWHYGYTF.